At least ten counts were recorded for the clone carrying this T cell receptor beta chain. Its antigen is still unknown. The CDR3 spans 12 residues. CDR1 is LGHDT, CDR2 YNNKEL, per germline (reference sequence). Trimming removed 5 bases at V and 8 bases at J, with 12 bases between. TCRdb reanalysed the multiplex PCR reads using MiXCR and keeps one entry per CDR3 protein. The profile covers roughly 32,000 distinct CDR3 sequences, with over 30% appearing a single time and roughly 10% taken by the ten largest. The data originate from a study of breast tumors, draining lymph nodes, adjacent tissues. Whole-study results and caveats: Tumor repertoires ranked between lymph nodes and nontumor tissue in diversity, with V and J gene preferences.

The V and J genes are TRBV3-1 and TRBJ1-2; tentative D call: TRBD1 (5 bases). The receptor comes from a female donor with breast cancer. Some clones in this sample may be carry-over from other donors' samples. Sequencing was carried out using breast tumor tissue. Here the CDR3 DNA reads TGTGCCAGCAGCGGGGGATCGGGAGGCTACACCTTC. Translated: CASSGGSGGYTF.